Included here is one T cell receptor beta chain sequence, with context. This clone's antigen is unknown. Per-base qualities were not stored, and no clone one base away is much larger. Other DNA sequences from this sample encode an identical CDR3 as well. This record belongs to a study of shared clonotypes between healthy human individuals (dated by TCRdb to 2018 to 2020). At the level of the whole study: The cohort included a few men and a couple of women between 18 and 49 years of age. Libraries were prepared and TCR repertoires were sequenced by different laboratories using diverse techniques, in order to increase sequencing depth and limit assay-specific biases. Each donor's leukapheresis produced roughly between roughly 0.85 and 10 billion PBMCs. For each donor, CD4 naive and CD4 memory were each given three plates, CD8 naive was given two plates, and CD8 memory was given one plate. To estimate repertoire size and how much clonotype sharing occurs between individuals, the study deeply sequenced the blood TCR repertoires of several healthy adults.

The CDR3, cysteine through phenylalanine, is 14 amino acids long. The only DNA kept is the CDR3, 42 bases in frame from the first base. The V end loses 4 bases and the J end loses 2 bases, and a stretch of 11 bases separates them. CDR1 and CDR2 (SGDLS, YYNGEE) derive from the germline V gene. What the research found in general, with its limitations: Rarefaction of sorted-subset datasets indicated incomplete sequencing despite the large sequencing depth. Larger estimated clonotype richness was generally found for naive subsets than for memory subsets. Pairwise subsampling indicated that sequencing depth was expected to affect the degree of clonotype sharing among donors. The small number of donors limited the genetic and exposure-history diversity represented. Sampling was restricted to blood, and TCR repertoires in tissue are likely to differ from TCR repertoires in blood. When a few donors were compared, the shared fraction of clonotypes was about 5% for naive CD4, 3% to 4% for naive CD8, 2% to 2.5% for memory CD4, and roughly 0.4% for memory CD8. Compared with non-shared clonotypes, clonotypes shared by all four sorted-subset donors had higher generation probabilities.

Healthy HIV-negative adults with no recently reported acute infections or vaccinations were included as donors. All donors were Caucasian adults living in Nashville, Tennessee, USA. CD4+ T cells were enriched through magnetic negative selection, after which naive cells were positively selected on CD45RA and the remaining negative fraction served as the memory subset. Blood was collected by leukapheresis, and PBMCs were isolated by Ficoll-Histopaque density gradient centrifugation and then cryopreserved in liquid nitrogen vapor phase. Purity and quantity of every magnetically sorted T cell population were checked by analytical flow cytometry. From each sorted fraction, genomic DNA was isolated and quantified by UV absorbance on a Nanodrop 2000c. TCR CDR3 regions were amplified from genomic DNA by multiplex PCR using the deep immunoSEQ assay. For each cell subset, the extracted genomic DNA was distributed evenly across all wells of several immunoSEQ 96-well plates, and each plate served as one replicate. For sorted subsets, roughly 200 ng genomic DNA, equal to approximately 30,000 T cell genomes, was loaded into each replicate PCR. The purified libraries were quantified using a Qubit 3.0 fluorometer, sized with a Bioanalyzer 2100, and then quantified again using the KAPA Library Quantification kit. A separate single-read 150-cycle Illumina NextSeq 550 flow cell was used to sequence each immunoSEQ 96-well plate. The published analysis was carried out like this. Because the immunoSEQ output included only junctional sequences and no quality scores, the filtering could not be the same as the filtering used for full-length reads. Sequences were annotated with PyIR, a Python wrapper for IgBLAST v1.9, using IMGT germline references to assign V/J genes and CDR3. Reads were filtered out if the reads had weak V/J assignments (E-value above 1e-6), no CDR3, stop codons, out-of-frame junctions, or ambiguous translated residues. V3J clonotypes were defined by identical inferred V gene, J gene, and CDR3 amino acid sequence. To compute the percentage overlap between repertoires, the number of shared unique clonotypes was divided by the size of the smaller repertoire. Repertoire richness was assessed with RTK rarefaction, the Chao1 estimator, and Recon v2.1 estimates of unobserved clonotypes. OLGA was used to compute generation probabilities for all TCRbeta clonotypes that the gDNA method yielded from a few donors. This is the immuneACCESS table as TCRdb keeps it, with only in-frame sequences that have V and J called. A part of the clones is gone; compared with another copy, unresolved V genes explain less than half, and the rest is unexplained. D and trimming were read from the DNA, whereas the V and J calls and clone size are those reported in that table. In all, the sample holds about 2.3 million clones, and roughly 90% of those were seen once. The ten largest make up 0.3% to 0.4% of the sample.

The sequence was collected from a man aged 18 to 30 in good health. Some clones in this sample may be carry-over from other donors' samples. Recombination linked TRBV9 to TRBJ2-3, and the D gene may be TRBD2, 6 bases matching. Material for sequencing was naive CD4+ T cells from PBMCs. The cell subset or site label of this sample denotes: CD45RA+ positively selected. This receptor carries the CDR3 CASSPRTNTDTQYF. Here is the DNA: TGTGCCAGCAGCCCCAGGACTAACACAGATACGCAGTATTTT.